The rows below give T cell receptor beta chains drawn from one sample of a study of blood T cell repertoires in COVID-19. This table comes from immunoSEQ multiplex PCR, and its TCRdb copy is limited to in-frame clones, with some not included. The repertoire includes 55,000 to 85,000 clones, around 87% of them detected once, and approximately 11% sits in the top ten. The sample was peripheral blood. The receptors originated from a woman aged 18 to 35 with acute or convalescent COVID-19. The CDR3 runs from the conserved cysteine through the conserved F or W. D genes are given only for firm matches. A clone size is listed for some rows: how often the clone was seen (once, few, many), or a class if it is expanded.

DNA: TGTGCCAGCAGCCAAGGTCTACTCAACTCCTACAATGAGCAGTTCTTC
CDR3: CASSQGLLNSYNEQFF
length: 16
size: .
D: .
J: TRBJ2-1
V: TRBV14

DNA: TGCAGCGCTTCGACTAGCGGGAGCTACAATGAGCAGTTCTTC
CDR3: CSASTSGSYNEQFF
length: 14
size: .
D: TRBD2
J: TRBJ2-1
V: TRBV29-1

DNA: TGTGCCAGCAGCCACACGGGTACGGGGAACGAGCAGTACTTC
CDR3: CASSHTGTGNEQYF
length: 14
size: .
D: .
J: TRBJ2-7
V: TRBV3-1/TRBV3-2

DNA: TGTGCCAGCTCACCACCGGCTTCGCAGGGCCCACAAACGCAGTATTTT
CDR3: CASSPPASQGPQTQYF
length: 16
size: .
D: .
J: TRBJ2-3
V: TRBV18

DNA: TGTGCCAGCAGACCGATCGGGGGAACCGGGGAGCTGTTTTTT
CDR3: CASRPIGGTGELFF
length: 14
size: .
D: .
J: TRBJ2-2
V: TRBV6-4

DNA: TGCGCCAGCAGCTTGGGTCCTCAGGGGGCTGGCAATCAGCCCCAGCATTTT
CDR3: CASSLGPQGAGNQPQHF
length: 17
size: .
D: TRBD1
J: TRBJ1-5
V: TRBV5-1

DNA: TGTGCCAGCAGTACTCAGGACAGGGGGCTTGGAAACACCATATATTTT
CDR3: CASSTQDRGLGNTIYF
length: 16
size: .
D: TRBD1
J: TRBJ1-3
V: TRBV6-8

DNA: TGCGCCAGCAGCCAGGGGACTAGCGGGATAATAGCCAAAAACATTCAGTACTTC
CDR3: CASSQGTSGIIAKNIQYF
length: 18
size: .
D: TRBD2
J: TRBJ2-4
V: TRBV4-1

DNA: TGCAGCGTTCCGACAGGCCAGAACACTGAAGCTTTCTTT
CDR3: CSVPTGQNTEAFF
length: 13
size: .
D: .
J: TRBJ1-1
V: TRBV29-1

DNA: TGTGCCAGCTCAACGGCGGACAGGGTAGATGAACATGGCTACACCTTC
CDR3: CASSTADRVDEHGYTF
length: 16
size: .
D: TRBD1
J: TRBJ1-2
V: TRBV18

DNA: TGTGCCAGCAGCCAATCACAGGGGGCTAACTATGGCTACACCTTC
CDR3: CASSQSQGANYGYTF
length: 15
size: .
D: TRBD1
J: TRBJ1-2
V: TRBV14

DNA: TGTGCCACGTCTAGCGGGAGGGCCTTCGGCACAGATACGCAGTATTTT
CDR3: CATSSGRAFGTDTQYF
length: 16
size: few
D: TRBD2
J: TRBJ2-3
V: TRBV24-1

DNA: TGTGCCAGCATGAGGTGGGACAGGGGTGCGAATGGCTACACCTTC
CDR3: CASMRWDRGANGYTF
length: 15
size: .
D: TRBD1
J: TRBJ1-2
V: TRBV6-5

DNA: TGTGCCAGCAGCTGGAGGACAGAACACTCTGGAAACACCATATATTTT
CDR3: CASSWRTEHSGNTIYF
length: 16
size: .
D: .
J: TRBJ1-3
V: TRBV5-6

DNA: TGTGCCAGCAGCGAGGGGGGGACGAAAGCTTTCTTT
CDR3: CASSEGGTKAFF
length: 12
size: .
D: .
J: TRBJ1-1
V: TRBV7-9

DNA: TGTGCCAGCAGCTTGCAGGGCTTCGCCACTGAAGCTTTCTTT
CDR3: CASSLQGFATEAFF
length: 14
size: .
D: .
J: TRBJ1-1
V: TRBV5-4

DNA: TGTGCCAGCAGCCAAGATCTGTTGCGCACTAGCGGGGGGCGTAATGAGCAGTTCTTC
CDR3: CASSQDLLRTSGGRNEQFF
length: 19
size: .
D: TRBD2
J: TRBJ2-1
V: TRBV3-1/TRBV3-2

DNA: TGTGCCAGCTCAGCGAGACAGGGGACCAAAAACATTCAGTACTTC
CDR3: CASSARQGTKNIQYF
length: 15
size: once
D: TRBD1
J: TRBJ2-4
V: TRBV18

DNA: TGCAGCGTTGAACGGGGGGCTGGCGATACGCAGTATTTT
CDR3: CSVERGAGDTQYF
length: 13
size: .
D: .
J: TRBJ2-3
V: TRBV29-1

DNA: TGTGCCAGCAGCGGACAGGGGGCGAACACCGGGGAGCTGTTTTTT
CDR3: CASSGQGANTGELFF
length: 15
size: .
D: TRBD1
J: TRBJ2-2
V: TRBV7-2

DNA: TGTGCCAGCAGCCAAGGACGACGGGACGAGCAGTACTTC
CDR3: CASSQGRRDEQYF
length: 13
size: few
D: .
J: TRBJ2-7
V: TRBV14

DNA: TGTGCCAGCAGGGGGCGGGGGACGATGAACACTGAAGCTTTCTTT
CDR3: CASRGRGTMNTEAFF
length: 15
size: .
D: .
J: TRBJ1-1
V: TRBV25-1

DNA: TGTGCCAGCAGTTACTTACTTACAGATTCAAACTATGGCTACACCTTC
CDR3: CASSYLLTDSNYGYTF
length: 16
size: .
D: .
J: TRBJ1-2
V: TRBV6-5

DNA: TGCGCCAGCAGCCAAACGAGAAATGAAAAACTGTTTTTT
CDR3: CASSQTRNEKLFF
length: 13
size: .
D: .
J: TRBJ1-4
V: TRBV4-1

DNA: TGTGCCAGCAGCCCCCCGGGGGGGAGCTCCTACAATGAGCAGTTCTTC
CDR3: CASSPPGGSSYNEQFF
length: 16
size: once
D: TRBD2
J: TRBJ2-1
V: TRBV7-9

DNA: TGCGCCAGCAGACTAGGACAGGGCCCTCAGCCCCAGCATTTT
CDR3: CASRLGQGPQPQHF
length: 14
size: .
D: TRBD1
J: TRBJ1-5
V: TRBV10-2

DNA: TGTGCCAGCAGCCGACGACAGATTAACTATGGCTACACCTTC
CDR3: CASSRRQINYGYTF
length: 14
size: .
D: .
J: TRBJ1-2
V: TRBV2

DNA: TGTGCCAGCAAGAAACAGGGGGCCGGCTCACCCCTCCACTTT
CDR3: CASKKQGAGSPLHF
length: 14
size: once
D: TRBD1
J: TRBJ1-6
V: TRBV2

DNA: TGTGCCAGTAGTAAGACAGGGGGTAACACTGAAGCTTTCTTT
CDR3: CASSKTGGNTEAFF
length: 14
size: .
D: TRBD1
J: TRBJ1-1
V: TRBV19

DNA: TGCGCCAGCAGCTTCACCGGACAGCCCTCTAACTATGGCTACACCTTC
CDR3: CASSFTGQPSNYGYTF
length: 16
size: .
D: .
J: TRBJ1-2
V: TRBV5-1

DNA: TGTGCCAGTAGTACACGACAGGGGGCCAACACTGAAGCTTTCTTT
CDR3: CASSTRQGANTEAFF
length: 15
size: .
D: TRBD1
J: TRBJ1-1
V: TRBV19

DNA: TGTGCCAGCAGTTTGCGGCTAGCGGGGGGCACAGATACGCAGTATTTT
CDR3: CASSLRLAGGTDTQYF
length: 16
size: .
D: TRBD2
J: TRBJ2-3
V: TRBV27

DNA: TGTGCCAGCAGCTCGGGGGGGGGACAGACCCCCTACGAGCAGTACTTC
CDR3: CASSSGGGQTPYEQYF
length: 16
size: .
D: .
J: TRBJ2-7
V: TRBV7-2

DNA: TGTGCCAGCAGTTCCGGGACTAGAGCCATATCAGATACGCAGTATTTT
CDR3: CASSSGTRAISDTQYF
length: 16
size: .
D: TRBD2
J: TRBJ2-3
V: TRBV28

DNA: TGTGCCAGCAGCTTATCCGGTCCCCCAAGAAAAACAACTAATGAAAAACTGTTTTTT
CDR3: CASSLSGPPRKTTNEKLFF
length: 19
size: .
D: .
J: TRBJ1-4
V: TRBV7-9

DNA: TGTGCCAGCAGACGACAGGCGAACACTGAAGCTTTCTTT
CDR3: CASRRQANTEAFF
length: 13
size: .
D: .
J: TRBJ1-1
V: TRBV6-5

DNA: TGTGCCTGGAGTGTACCTGGACAGGTGGCTGAAGCTTTCTTT
CDR3: CAWSVPGQVAEAFF
length: 14
size: .
D: TRBD1
J: TRBJ1-1
V: TRBV30

DNA: TGTGCCAGCAGCTTAGTCGGGTATAATGAGCAGTTCTTC
CDR3: CASSLVGYNEQFF
length: 13
size: .
D: .
J: TRBJ2-1
V: TRBV11-2

DNA: TGTGCCAGCAGCAAACTAGCGGGGGGTTACAATGAGCAGTTCTTC
CDR3: CASSKLAGGYNEQFF
length: 15
size: .
D: TRBD2
J: TRBJ2-1
V: TRBV5-6

DNA: TGTGCCAGCAGCTTAGATACTAGGCTAGCCAAAAACATTCAGTACTTC
CDR3: CASSLDTRLAKNIQYF
length: 16
size: .
D: .
J: TRBJ2-4
V: TRBV7-2

DNA: TGCGCCAGCAGCTTGTCCCCTGGAGGGGATGGCTACACCTTC
CDR3: CASSLSPGGDGYTF
length: 14
size: .
D: .
J: TRBJ1-2
V: TRBV5-1

DNA: TGTGCCAGTAATAGAGGACAGTACGATCAGCCCCAGCATTTT
CDR3: CASNRGQYDQPQHF
length: 14
size: .
D: .
J: TRBJ1-5
V: TRBV19

DNA: TGTGCCAGCAGTTTTGCGGGACAGGGATTCTTTGAAGCTTTCTTT
CDR3: CASSFAGQGFFEAFF
length: 15
size: .
D: TRBD1
J: TRBJ1-1
V: TRBV27

DNA: TGTGCCAGCAGCCCCCTTCAGGGGTTGAAAGAGACCCAGTACTTC
CDR3: CASSPLQGLKETQYF
length: 15
size: .
D: .
J: TRBJ2-5
V: TRBV7-9

DNA: TGTGCCAGCAGTACGCGTCCGGGAGGGAGCTCCTATAATTCACCCCTCCACTTT
CDR3: CASSTRPGGSSYNSPLHF
length: 18
size: .
D: .
J: TRBJ1-6
V: TRBV2

DNA: TGTGCCAGCTCACCCTCTACCCTAAAAGAGACCCAGTACTTC
CDR3: CASSPSTLKETQYF
length: 14
size: .
D: .
J: TRBJ2-5
V: TRBV18

DNA: TGTGCCAGCAGCCAAGTAGACAGGGAAGGTGAAGCTTTCTTT
CDR3: CASSQVDREGEAFF
length: 14
size: .
D: TRBD1
J: TRBJ1-1
V: TRBV14

DNA: TGTGCCAGCTCACCGCCCCCGGGACAGGGTCGCTACAATGAGCAGTTCTTC
CDR3: CASSPPPGQGRYNEQFF
length: 17
size: .
D: TRBD1
J: TRBJ2-1
V: TRBV18

DNA: TGTGCCAGCACACAGGGGTACTCTGGGGCCAACGTCCTGACTTTC
CDR3: CASTQGYSGANVLTF
length: 15
size: .
D: TRBD1
J: TRBJ2-6
V: TRBV11-2

DNA: TGCAGCGTTGAATCGGCGCAGATTGGGCACTATGGCTACACCTTC
CDR3: CSVESAQIGHYGYTF
length: 15
size: .
D: .
J: TRBJ1-2
V: TRBV29-1

DNA: TGTGCCAGCAGTCTCCTAGCGGGGGACTACGAGCAGTACTTC
CDR3: CASSLLAGDYEQYF
length: 14
size: .
D: TRBD2
J: TRBJ2-7
V: TRBV27

DNA: TGTGCCAGCAGTTACGAGGCTAGTAAATATGGTACGCAGTATTTT
CDR3: CASSYEASKYGTQYF
length: 15
size: .
D: .
J: TRBJ2-3
V: TRBV6-5

DNA: TGTGCCTGGAGTGCAGGGGGCGCGGGGGAGACCCAGTACTTC
CDR3: CAWSAGGAGETQYF
length: 14
size: .
D: TRBD1
J: TRBJ2-5
V: TRBV30

DNA: TGTGCCAGCAGCTCGATCGGGGGAGGGTCCAATTCACCCCTCCACTTT
CDR3: CASSSIGGGSNSPLHF
length: 16
size: .
D: .
J: TRBJ1-6
V: TRBV5-5

DNA: TGCGCCAGCAGCCAAGACTCAATCCGGGGGTTGTACGAGCAGTACTTC
CDR3: CASSQDSIRGLYEQYF
length: 16
size: .
D: .
J: TRBJ2-7
V: TRBV4-3

DNA: TGCAGTGCTAGTACGGACAACTCCTACGAGCAGTACTTC
CDR3: CSASTDNSYEQYF
length: 13
size: .
D: .
J: TRBJ2-7
V: TRBV20-1

DNA: TGCGCCAGCAGCCCGGGTGGACAGGGCGGGGACGAGCAGTACTTC
CDR3: CASSPGGQGGDEQYF
length: 15
size: .
D: TRBD1
J: TRBJ2-7
V: TRBV5-1

DNA: TGTGCCAGCTCCCCTTCTCTTACAGATACGCAGTATTTT
CDR3: CASSPSLTDTQYF
length: 13
size: .
D: .
J: TRBJ2-3
V: TRBV19

DNA: TGTGCCAGCGGACATACAGGGCTTGAAAACACCATATATTTT
CDR3: CASGHTGLENTIYF
length: 14
size: .
D: .
J: TRBJ1-3
V: TRBV7-2